This entry describes one TCR beta chain. What it binds is not known. The same CDR3 also results from other DNA sequences found in this sample. These data are taken from a study of cytomegalovirus exposure and HLA in healthy donors. Study-level findings and limits: A previous analysis found most TCR beta V segments productive roughly 87% or roughly 30% of the time. A later analysis appeared to link common viral pathogens to several of the most significant clusters. Listed as cytomegalovirus-associated were 150 or so TCR beta chains.

The study ran its PCR with 60 Vbeta and 13 Jbeta primers. Some clones are missing from TCRdb's copy, which holds only in-frame ones; the method was immunoSEQ multiplex PCR. The sample holds about 180,000 clones; over 75% are singletons and the top ten take about 6.4%. The CDR3 loop spans 15 amino acids. V lost 5 bases, J lost 5 bases, and 10 bases stayed unmatched. Germline V gene lookup returns CDR1 MNHNS and CDR2 SASEGT. The TCR comes from a man aged 35 to 55 in good health and CMV-seropositive. The V call is TRBV6-1, the J call TRBJ2-7; 9 nucleotides agree with TRBD1. Sequencing was performed on PBMCs. The CDR3 region has the DNA TGTGCCAGCAGTAGGCCGGGACAGGGTTTACACGAGCAGTACTTC. This gives the protein CASSRPGQGLHEQYF.